A single sample gave rise to the 15 T cell receptor beta chains below, sequenced in a study of blood T cell repertoires in COVID-19. Some clones are missing from TCRdb's copy, which holds only in-frame ones; the method was immunoSEQ multiplex PCR. The sample includes 80,000 to 100,000 clones, 81% of them seen just once. The specimen was peripheral blood. Receptors were obtained from a man between 60 and 75 years old with acute or convalescent COVID-19.

The gene calls are TRBV5-4 and TRBJ1-1; TRBD1 matches 8 bases. This CDR3 has 18 residues. Trimming at V came to 1 base and at J to 2 bases, leaving 13 bases not matched to a gene. Germline CDR1 and CDR2: SGHNT and YYREEE (reference sequence). This CDR3 is CASSLLWSGQGDNTEAFF. The CDR3 nucleotides are TGTGCCAGCAGCTTGCTATGGAGCGGACAGGGAGACAACACTGAAGCTTTCTTT.

V usage is TRBV6-1 and J usage is TRBJ1-1; D possibly corresponds to TRBD1 (6 bases). CDR1 MNHNS and CDR2 SASEGT come from the germline V gene. V gave up 1 base and J gave up 4 bases, with 13 bases separating them. This CDR3 spans 15 amino acids. The CDR3 region is CASSEGSRGPTEAFF. The CDR3 region has the DNA TGTGCCAGCAGTGAAGGAAGCAGGGGTCCCACTGAAGCTTTCTTT.

This clone occurred once. V gene TRBV5-4 combines with J gene TRBJ2-3; 7 nucleotides match TRBD1. The trim removed 4 bases at V and 2 bases at J, leaving 13 bases unmatched. The CDR3 spans 17 residues. The V gene's germline CDR1 is SGHNT and CDR2 YYREEE (reference sequence). CDR3 bases: TGTGCCAGCAGCCCGGGACGGGACAGACCTTACACAGATACGCAGTATTTT. Translation: CASSPGRDRPYTDTQYF.

The V and J genes are TRBV14 and TRBJ2-3, with 8 positions matching TRBD2. Germline V CDR1 and CDR2: SGHDN, FVKESK. This CDR3 comprises 15 residues. The trim removed 7 bases at V and 1 base at J, leaving 7 bases unmatched. The CDR3 is CASTPFSGGTDTQYF. The CDR3 DNA reads as TGTGCCAGCACCCCGTTTAGCGGGGGCACAGATACGCAGTATTTT.

The chain links TRBV15 to TRBJ1-5, with 7 bases that match TRBD1. The J segment lost 5 bases and the V segment lost 4 bases, leaving 5 bases of the junction unmatched. CDR1 and CDR2 from the germline V gene are LNHNV and YYDKDF (reference sequence). The CDR3 extends over 14 amino acids. The CDR3 sequence is CATSTQGGYQPQHF. The CDR3 coding sequence is TGTGCCACCAGCACTCAGGGGGGCTATCAGCCCCAGCATTTT. The variable domain in full, completed from reference TRBV15 and TRBJ1-5, reads DAMVIQNPRYQVTQFGKPVTLSCSQTLNHNVMYWYQQKSSQAPKLLFHYYDKDFNNEADTPDNFQSRRPNTSFCFLDIRSPGLGDTAMYLCATSTQGGYQPQHFGDGTRLSIL.

The rearrangement uses TRBV19 and TRBJ2-6, with 7 bases lining up with TRBD1. The CDR3 length is 17 residues. Per the germline V gene, CDR1 is LNHDA and CDR2 is SQIVND (reference sequence). Unmatched junction bases numbered 6, after V lost 4 bases and J lost 0 bases. The CDR3 DNA follows: TGTGCCAGTAGTAAGTTTACAGGGGACTCTGGGGCCAACGTCCTGACTTTC. It codes for CASSKFTGDSGANVLTF.

This sequence joins TRBV4-3 and TRBJ2-3; TRBD2 matches 8 bases. CDR3 length: 15 amino acids. J was trimmed by 4 bases and V by 2 bases; bases with no gene match: 5. Germline V CDR1 and CDR2: LGHNA, YSLEER. This chain's CDR3 is CASSQRLAKPDTQYF. The DNA of the CDR3 is TGCGCCAGCAGCCAACGACTAGCGAAGCCAGATACGCAGTATTTT.

The chain uses TRBV6-6 and TRBJ2-7, with 7 bases matching TRBD1. Looked up from germline, CDR1 is MNHNY and CDR2 is SVGAGI (reference sequence). The CDR3 loop spans 13 amino acids. V shed 6 bases, J shed 3 bases, and the junction held 5 bases outside the gene matches. This chain's CDR3 is CASRTTGNYEQYF. The CDR3 DNA reads TGTGCCAGCAGAACGACAGGGAACTACGAGCAGTACTTC.

The CDR3 bases are TGTGCCAGCAGTTATAGCCTCTACGAGCAGTACTTC. This encodes CASSYSLYEQYF. V gene TRBV5-5 combines with J gene TRBJ2-7; D gene ambiguous. The V gene lost 5 bases and the J gene lost 3 bases, with 9 bases spanning the gap. The germline V gene has CDR1 SGHKS and CDR2 YYEKEE (reference sequence). The CDR3 has 12 amino acids.

The rearrangement joins TRBV18 to TRBJ1-5; 10 positions agree with TRBD1. Germline lookup yields CDR1 KGHSH and CDR2 LQKENI. The ends lost 5 bases at V and 2 bases at J; junction bases unmatched: 6. The CDR3 consists of 16 residues. The CDR3 reads CASSRQGAPGNQPQHF. DNA for the CDR3: TGTGCCAGCTCAAGACAGGGGGCGCCGGGCAATCAGCCCCAGCATTTT. Full variable domain (outside the CDR3, taken from reference TRBV18 and TRBJ1-5): NAGVMQNPRHLVRRRGQEARLRCSPMKGHSHVYWYRQLPEEGLKFMVYLQKENIIDESGMPKERFSAEFPKEGPSILRIQQVVRGDSAAYFCASSRQGAPGNQPQHFGDGTRLSIL.

The J gene is TRBJ1-1, the V gene TRBV9; D call uncertain. Per the germline V gene, CDR1 is SGDLS and CDR2 is YYNGEE. This CDR3 comprises 15 residues. V lost 4 bases, J lost 0 bases, and 13 bases lay in between. The CDR3 bases are TGTGCCAGCAGCCCAACGATGGCCATGAACACTGAAGCTTTCTTT. Translated: CASSPTMAMNTEAFF.

The V call is TRBV7-2, the J call TRBJ2-1; 8 bases line up with TRBD1. Trimming took 5 bases from V and 10 from J; bases not matched to a gene: 7. The V gene's germline CDR1 is SGHTA and CDR2 FQGNSA. The CDR3 extends over 13 amino acids. DNA of the CDR3: TGTGCCAGCAGCCTAGACAGGGGAGACGAGCAGTTCTTC. Protein: CASSLDRGDEQFF.

J is TRBJ2-1 and V is TRBV23-1; maybe TRBD1 (5 bases). TRBV23-1 is identified as an open reading frame with a role that is uncertain. Trimming shortened V by 8 bases and J by 1 base, and 12 bases separated the two germline ends. This CDR3 region has 14 residues. The CDR3 DNA is TGCGCCAGCCTAAGGGGCTATTCCTACAATGAGCAGTTCTTC. Translation: CASLRGYSYNEQFF.

The chain has TRBV28 and TRBJ2-7, with 9 nucleotides matching TRBD1. V shed 7 bases and J 4 bases; nucleotides not matched to a gene: 11. Per germline, CDR1 MDHEN and CDR2 SYDVKM. The CDR3 consists of 15 residues. The CDR3 DNA is TGTGCCAGCACCACCGGGACAGGGAACTGGTACGAGCAGTACTTC. This encodes CASTTGTGNWYEQYF.

The chain joins TRBV5-1 to TRBJ2-2, with D perhaps matching TRBD1 (6 bases). Looked up from germline, CDR1 is SGHRS and CDR2 is YFSETQ. This CDR3 contains 17 residues. V was clipped by 1 base and J by 2 bases, with 15 bases between them. The CDR3 region is CASSLQGPDANTGELFF. In DNA form, the CDR3 reads TGCGCCAGCAGCTTGCAGGGGCCGGACGCAAACACCGGGGAGCTGTTTTTT.